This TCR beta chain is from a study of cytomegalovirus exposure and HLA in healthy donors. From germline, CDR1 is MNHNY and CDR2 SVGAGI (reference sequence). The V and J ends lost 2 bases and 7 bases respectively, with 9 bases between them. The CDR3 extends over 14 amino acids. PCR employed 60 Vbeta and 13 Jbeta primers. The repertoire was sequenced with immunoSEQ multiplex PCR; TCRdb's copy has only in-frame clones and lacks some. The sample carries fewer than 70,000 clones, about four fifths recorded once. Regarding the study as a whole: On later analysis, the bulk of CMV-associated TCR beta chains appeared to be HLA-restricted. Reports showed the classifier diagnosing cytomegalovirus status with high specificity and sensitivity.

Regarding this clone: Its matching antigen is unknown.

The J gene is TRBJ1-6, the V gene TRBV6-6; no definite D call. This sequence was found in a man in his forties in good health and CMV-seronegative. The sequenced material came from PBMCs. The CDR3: CASSYRAWNSPLHF. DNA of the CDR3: TGTGCCAGCAGTTACAGAGCGTGGAATTCACCCCTCCACTTT.